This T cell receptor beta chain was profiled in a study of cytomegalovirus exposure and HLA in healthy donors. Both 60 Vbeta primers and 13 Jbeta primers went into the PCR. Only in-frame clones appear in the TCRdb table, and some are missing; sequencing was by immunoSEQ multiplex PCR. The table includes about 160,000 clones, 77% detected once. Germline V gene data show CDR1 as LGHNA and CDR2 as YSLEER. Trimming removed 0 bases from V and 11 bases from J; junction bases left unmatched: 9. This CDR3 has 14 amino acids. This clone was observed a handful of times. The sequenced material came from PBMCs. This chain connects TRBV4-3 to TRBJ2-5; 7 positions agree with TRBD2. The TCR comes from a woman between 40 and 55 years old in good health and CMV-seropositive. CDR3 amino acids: CASSQEGSSGEQYF. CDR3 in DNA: TGCGCCAGCAGCCAAGAGGGGTCTAGCGGAGAGCAGTACTTC.